The 18 T cell receptor beta chains below come from one sample, sequenced in a study of blood T cell repertoires in COVID-19. TCRdb's table, derived via immunoSEQ multiplex PCR, lists solely in-frame clones and lacks some. This sample carries approximately 270,000 clones, 75% to 90% of them seen once, and the ten largest clones take about 10%. Sequenced material: peripheral blood. These receptors were taken from a woman between 65 and 79 years old with acute or convalescent COVID-19.

The chain recombines TRBV27 with TRBJ1-6; D perhaps matches TRBD1 (5 bases). V was pared by 6 bases and J by 10 bases, with 13 bases between. From germline, CDR1 is MNHEY and CDR2 SMNVEV (reference sequence). This CDR3 is 13 amino acids long. The DNA for the CDR3 is TGTGCCAGCAGCACATTAACAGGCTCACCCCTCCACTTT. It encodes CASSTLTGSPLHF.

The chain has TRBV7-6 and TRBJ2-7, with TRBD1 matching 10 bases. The CDR3 contains 15 residues. Germline V gene lookup returns CDR1 SGHVS and CDR2 FNYEAQ. Trimming took 5 bases from V and 1 from J; bases not matched to a gene: 5. CDR3 coding DNA: TGTGCCAGCAGCCGGGGACAGGGGAATTCCTACGAGCAGTACTTC. It codes for CASSRGQGNSYEQYF. Together with reference TRBV7-6 and TRBJ2-7, the CDR3 gives the full variable domain: GAGVSQSPRYKVTKRGQDVALRCDPISGHVSLYWYRQALGQGPEFLTYFNYEAQQDKSGLPNDRFSAERPEGSISTLTIQRTEQRDSAMYRCASSRGQGNSYEQYFGPGTRLTVT.

CDR3 DNA: TGCGCCAGCAGCTTGGCCTCTACCGAAGCTTTCTTT. The encoded protein is CASSLASTEAFF. The chain links TRBV5-1 to TRBJ1-1; no reliable D call. V was shortened by 0 bases and J by 8 bases, with 8 bases between the two germline ends. The germline CDR1 and CDR2 sequences are SGHRS and YFSETQ. This CDR3 spans 12 amino acids.

V gene TRBV11-2 combines with J gene TRBJ2-2; possibly TRBD1 for D (5 bases). Trimming cost V 5 bases and J 6 bases, with 10 bases left between them. This CDR3 has 13 residues. In germline, CDR1 is SGHAT, CDR2 FQNNGV. CDR3 protein: CASSPTRAGELFF. The CDR3 DNA follows: TGTGCCAGCAGCCCCACCAGGGCCGGGGAGCTGTTTTTT. The whole variable domain, filled in from reference TRBV11-2 and TRBJ2-2, reads EAGVAQSPRYKIIEKRQSVAFWCNPISGHATLYWYQQILGQGPKLLIQFQNNGVVDDSQLPKDRFSAERLKGVDSTLKIQPAKLEDSAVYLCASSPTRAGELFFGEGSRLTVL.

A few counts support this clone. CDR3 protein: CASSLGGQGAYGYTF. CDR3 DNA: TGTGCCAGCAGCTTAGGGGGACAGGGCGCCTATGGCTACACCTTC. The chain carries TRBV7-2 and TRBJ1-2, with TRBD1 matching 9 bases. The germline V gene has CDR1 SGHTA and CDR2 FQGNSA. Trimming took 1 base from V and 4 from J; bases not matched to a gene: 4. The CDR3 runs to 15 residues.

The V gene is TRBV3-1 (or the pseudogene TRBV3-2), the J gene TRBJ1-2; tentative D call: TRBD1 (6 bases). CDR1 is LGHDT, CDR2 YNNKEL, per germline (reference sequence). Trimming pared 0 bases from V and 5 bases from J, leaving 13 bases between. The CDR3 loop spans 15 amino acids. The CDR3 DNA reads TGTGCCAGCAGCCAAGAAGCCGGGCAGGGGTATGGCTACACCTTC. It encodes CASSQEAGQGYGYTF.

The chain combines TRBV7-2 with TRBJ1-2; weak D call: TRBD1 (6 bases). Between the trimmed V and J ends, which lost 2 bases and 8 bases, there was a span of 12 bases. The length of the CDR3 is 13 residues. CDR1 is SGHTA, CDR2 FQGNSA, per germline. In DNA, the CDR3 is TGTGCCAGCAGCTTACAGGGGCCCTTGGGCTACACCTTC. Its protein is CASSLQGPLGYTF.

The CDR3 is CASSYRRQGSYNEQFF. The CDR3 region has the DNA TGTGCCAGCAGTTACCGTCGACAGGGCTCCTACAATGAGCAGTTCTTC. The chain joins TRBV6-5 to TRBJ2-1; 7 bases map to TRBD1. This CDR3 region has 16 residues. The trim removed 2 bases at V and 0 bases at J, leaving 4 bases unmatched. Germline assignment: CDR1 MNHEY and CDR2 SVGAGI.

The J gene is TRBJ2-7, the V gene TRBV5-8, with 7 bases identical to TRBD2. The CDR3 is made up of 15 amino acids. V trimming: 2 bases; J trimming: 8 bases; junction bases outside the gene matches: 13. Germline CDR1 SGHTS, CDR2 YDEGEE. The CDR3 spells CASSFDRVGEGQQYF. CDR3 bases: TGTGCCAGCAGCTTCGATCGCGTCGGGGAGGGTCAGCAGTACTTC.

This clone was counted between two and nine times. Other nucleotide sequences from this sample produce the same CDR3. CDR3 nucleotides: TGTGCCAGCAGCGTAGGGGGCACCTATGGCTACACCTTC. It yields the protein CASSVGGTYGYTF. This chain connects TRBV9 to TRBJ1-2; weak D call: TRBD1 (5 bases). Germline V lookup: CDR1 SGDLS, CDR2 YYNGEE. The CDR3 loop spans 13 amino acids. V gave up 0 bases and J gave up 4 bases, with 7 bases separating them. Full variable domain (remainder filled in from reference TRBV9 and TRBJ1-2): DSGVTQTPKHLITATGQRVTLRCSPRSGDLSVYWYQQSLDQGLQFLIQYYNGEERAKGNILERFSAQQFPDLHSELNLSSLELGDSALYFCASSVGGTYGYTFGSGTRLTVV.

About this clone itself: The sample contains more than one DNA sequence encoding this CDR3. The chain recombines TRBV6-5 with TRBJ1-2; 9 bases are shared with TRBD1. The germline CDR1 and CDR2 sequences are MNHEY and SVGAGI. V lost 6 bases and J lost 5; bases outside the gene matches: 4. This CDR3 has 13 amino acids. The CDR3 sequence: CASSRGQGYGYTF. CDR3 nucleotides: TGTGCCAGCAGCCGCGGACAGGGGTATGGCTACACCTTC.

This clone was seen just once. This chain uses TRBV2 with TRBJ2-7; possibly TRBD1 for D (6 bases). The germline CDR1 and CDR2 sequences are SNHLY and FYNNEI. This CDR3 region has 13 residues. V was clipped by 4 bases and J by 2 bases, with 9 bases between them. This chain's CDR3 is CASSVEGAYEQYF. For the CDR3, the DNA is TGTGCCAGCAGTGTAGAGGGGGCCTACGAGCAGTACTTC.

This clone was picked up one time. The rearrangement links TRBV7-6 to TRBJ2-1, with 8 bases that match TRBD2. Germline CDR1 SGHVS, CDR2 FNYEAQ. The CDR3 covers 15 residues. Trimming at V came to 4 bases and at J to 4 bases, leaving 6 bases not matched to a gene. For the CDR3, the DNA is TGTGCCAGCAGCTGGGGGGGGACTAGATACAATGAGCAGTTCTTC. Translating it yields CASSWGGTRYNEQFF.

The chain joins TRBV7-8 to TRBJ1-1, with D possibly TRBD1 on 6 matching bases. Trimming took 7 bases from V and 1 from J, leaving 10 bases between them. Per germline, CDR1 SGHVS and CDR2 FQNEAQ. This CDR3 has 13 amino acids. CDR3 bases: TGTGCCAGCACCCAAGGGGGGAACACTGAAGCTTTCTTT. Translated, it gives CASTQGGNTEAFF.

Details on this clone: A junction end diverges from the germline sequence, so it may reflect a read error. The chain couples TRBV25-1 to TRBJ1-4; D perhaps matches TRBD1 (5 bases). CDR1 is MGHDK and CDR2 is SYGVNS in the germline V gene. CDR3 size: 16 residues. CDR3 DNA sequence: TGTGCCAGCAGCGAATTAGGATCCGGGGGTGATGAAAAACTGTTTTTT. Its protein is CASSELGSGGDEKLFF.

V and J are TRBV6-5 and TRBJ2-7; TRBD1 aligns across 8 bases. The junction had 11 bases not matched to a gene; V was cut back by 8 bases and J by 5 bases. Germline-derived CDR1 and CDR2 are MNHEY and SVGAGI. The CDR3 length is 14 residues. CDR3 protein: CASPGKQGVHEQYF. The CDR3 DNA reads as TGTGCCAGCCCGGGGAAACAGGGGGTCCACGAGCAGTACTTC.

The chain is built from TRBV3-1 (or the pseudogene TRBV3-2) and TRBJ2-5; TRBD2 matches 7 bases. V gave up 5 bases and J gave up 5 bases; unmatched junction bases: 8. Germline-derived CDR1 and CDR2 are LGHDT and YNNKEL (reference sequence). The CDR3 is 14 residues long. CDR3 in amino acids: CASSLSGASETQYF. The CDR3 DNA sequence: TGTGCCAGCAGCTTGAGCGGGGCGAGCGAGACCCAGTACTTC.

The genes are TRBV11-2 and TRBJ1-6; the D is unclear. Germline values: CDR1 SGHAT, CDR2 FQNNGV. V shed 5 bases and J shed 7 bases, with 15 bases lying between them. The CDR3 is made up of 15 amino acids. As DNA, the CDR3 is TGTGCCAGCAGCGCGACCGGAGCCGCCAATTCACCCCTCCACTTT. This encodes CASSATGAANSPLHF.